Below, 22 T cell receptor beta chains from the same sample are listed, as sequenced in a study of graft-versus-host responses after intestinal transplantation. Responders (about 200,000, CFSE-labeled) were co-plated with about 200,000 irradiated, violet-dye-labeled stimulators. Generated by immunoSEQ multiplex PCR, the TCRdb table keeps only in-frame clones and is missing some. Here the sample spans thousands of clones, 33% being singletons. This specimen consisted of alloreactive CD8+ T cells from a mixed lymphocyte reaction culture, obtained before transplantation. The subset here: CFSE-low proliferating T cells sorted from approximately 6-day pre-transplant mixed lymphocyte reaction (GvH or HvG direction). These receptors came from a human patient who was an organ donor for intestinal transplantation.

This clone came up a few times. The rearrangement joins TRBV6-5 to TRBJ2-1, with D uncertain. This CDR3 is built from 14 residues. V dropped 6 bases and J dropped 0 bases, with 9 bases sitting between them. Germline lookup yields CDR1 MNHEY and CDR2 SVGAGI. This CDR3 reads CASSLADSYNEQFF. As DNA, the CDR3 is TGTGCCAGCAGCTTGGCGGACTCCTACAATGAGCAGTTCTTC.

The chain uses TRBV27 and TRBJ1-1; D is uncertain. V shed 5 bases and J shed 2 bases, with 9 bases lying between them. CDR1 MNHEY and CDR2 SMNVEV come from the germline V gene (reference sequence). This CDR3 is 13 amino acids long. For the CDR3, the DNA is TGTGCCAGCAGTATTCTCTCCAACACTGAAGCTTTCTTT. The encoded protein is CASSILSNTEAFF.

V usage is TRBV11-2 and J usage is TRBJ2-5, with D unresolved. The J call is doubtful: the DNA matches TRBJ2-7 better. The CDR3 has 13 amino acids. Germline V gene data show CDR1 as SGHAT and CDR2 as FQNNGV. The CDR3 sequence is CASSLGPSNEQYF. CDR3 DNA: TGTGCCAGCAGCTTAGGCCCTAGTAACGAGCAGTACTTC.

The chain is built from TRBV5-1 and TRBJ2-1, with 8 bases that match TRBD2. There are 18 residues in the CDR3. The germline gives CDR1 SGHRS, CDR2 YFSETQ. The ends lost 0 bases at V and 1 base at J; junction bases unmatched: 9. The CDR3 spells CASSLVFPGGVSYNEQFF. In DNA form, the CDR3 reads TGCGCCAGCAGCTTGGTGTTCCCGGGAGGGGTTTCCTACAATGAGCAGTTCTTC. The entire variable domain, with the rest obtained from reference TRBV5-1 and TRBJ2-1, is as follows: KAGVTQTPRYLIKTRGQQVTLSCSPISGHRSVSWYQQTPGQGLQFLFEYFSETQRNKGNFPGRFSGRQFSNSRSEMNVSTLELGDSALYLCASSLVFPGGVSYNEQFFGPGTRLTVL.

The J gene is TRBJ1-5, the V gene TRBV4-1; tentative D call: TRBD1 (6 bases). Germline lookup yields CDR1 MGHRA and CDR2 YSYEKL. Trimming cost V 4 bases and J 7 bases, with 17 bases left between them. The CDR3 totals 15 residues. CDR3 DNA: TGCGCCAGCAGCCCATTTGTGGGGGCAGGCCAGCCCCAGCATTTT. Translation gives CASSPFVGAGQPQHF.

The CDR3 coding sequence is TGTGCCAGCAGTTACGGGACTTACACCGGGGAGCTGTTTTTT. This gives the protein CASSYGTYTGELFF. This rearrangement joins TRBV5-4 to TRBJ2-2; maybe TRBD2 (6 bases). The CDR3 runs 14 residues. Germline V gene sequence: CDR1 SGHNT, CDR2 YYREEE (reference sequence). Trimming left V 5 bases short and J 3 bases short, with 11 bases between.

A note on this clone: Germline is not matched at one junction end, which may reflect a read error. V gene TRBV19 combines with J gene TRBJ2-7, with 9 positions matching TRBD1. The germline V gene has CDR1 LNHDA and CDR2 SQIVND (reference sequence). The CDR3 has 14 residues. The CDR3 sequence is CASSMGQGSYKQYF. As DNA, the CDR3 is TGTGCCAGTAGTATGGGACAGGGCTCCTACAAGCAGTACTTC. The complete variable domain, with remaining parts taken from reference TRBV19 and TRBJ2-7, reads DGGITQSPKYLFRKEGQNVTLSCEQNLNHDAMYWYRQDPGQGLRLIYYSQIVNDFQKGDIAEGYSVSREKKESFPLTVTSAQKNPTAFYLCASSMGQGSYKQYFGPGTRLTVT.

The chain links TRBV5-1 to TRBJ1-5; 9 bases are shared with TRBD1. This CDR3 has 16 amino acids. The junction had 11 bases not matched to a gene; V was cut back by 3 bases and J by 7 bases. Germline assignment: CDR1 SGHRS and CDR2 YFSETQ. CDR3 protein: CASSWGTGTGKQPQHF. Written as DNA, the CDR3 is TGCGCCAGCAGCTGGGGGACAGGGACGGGAAAACAGCCCCAGCATTTT.

This clone rates as large. Other DNA variants within this sample encode the same CDR3. The CDR3 here is CASSQDFWAENGNTIYF. The CDR3 nucleotides read TGCGCCAGCAGCCAAGATTTTTGGGCAGAAAATGGAAACACCATATATTTT. The genes are TRBV4-3 and TRBJ1-3; D is ambiguous. Trimming left V 0 bases short and J 3 bases short, with 15 bases between. The CDR3 covers 17 residues. Germline V lookup: CDR1 LGHNA, CDR2 YSLEER.

This clone has just a few counts. The CDR3 sequence: CATSRASTPPEQYF. In nucleotides, the CDR3 is TGTGCCACCAGCAGAGCGTCTACCCCTCCCGAGCAGTACTTC. The rearrangement links TRBV15 to TRBJ2-7, with D uncertain. Between the trimmed V and J ends, which lost 1 base and 6 bases, there was a span of 13 bases. The CDR3 contains 14 residues. Germline assignment: CDR1 LNHNV and CDR2 YYDKDF (reference sequence).

This clone was found a few times. The chain joins TRBV7-9 to TRBJ1-1; unclear D gene. Germline loops: CDR1 SEHNR, CDR2 FQNEAQ (reference sequence). The CDR3 contains 15 residues. V was clipped by 5 bases and J by 0 bases, with 13 bases between them. The CDR3 spells CASSPDRILNTEAFF. The DNA for the CDR3 is TGTGCCAGCAGCCCAGATCGAATACTGAACACTGAAGCTTTCTTT.

CDR3 region: CASSIGSGDYEQYF. In nucleotides, the CDR3 is TGTGCCAGTAGTATCGGGTCGGGGGACTACGAGCAGTACTTC. This rearrangement joins TRBV19 to TRBJ2-7; D perhaps matches TRBD2 (6 bases). Trimming stripped 3 bases from V and 3 bases from J, with 12 bases between. The CDR3 sequence is 14 residues long. Germline V gene data show CDR1 as LNHDA and CDR2 as SQIVND (reference sequence). Variable domain in full (rest from reference TRBV19 and TRBJ2-7): DGGITQSPKYLFRKEGQNVTLSCEQNLNHDAMYWYRQDPGQGLRLIYYSQIVNDFQKGDIAEGYSVSREKKESFPLTVTSAQKNPTAFYLCASSIGSGDYEQYFGPGTRLTVT.

Sample share makes this clone medium-sized. The chain couples TRBV6-6 to TRBJ2-3; 7 nucleotides align to TRBD1. V trimming: 4 bases; J trimming: 2 bases; junction bases outside the gene matches: 6. The CDR3 consists of 15 residues. Germline lookup yields CDR1 MNHNY and CDR2 SVGAGI (reference sequence). The CDR3 loop is CASSSPDRFTDTQYF. The CDR3 DNA follows: TGTGCCAGCAGTTCCCCGGACAGGTTCACAGATACGCAGTATTTT.

This clone counts as medium-sized. The chain uses TRBV27 and TRBJ1-4; D perhaps matches TRBD1 (6 bases). The CDR3 covers 15 residues. The V end lost 5 bases, the J end lost 0 bases, and 10 bases lay between the germline ends. CDR1 and CDR2 (germline): MNHEY, SMNVEV (reference sequence). The CDR3 is CASSPNRATNEKLFF. The CDR3 DNA reads as TGTGCCAGCAGTCCTAACAGGGCAACTAATGAAAAACTGTTTTTT.

This clone has only a few counts. This chain connects TRBV6-1 to TRBJ2-1; a weak D match, TRBD2 (5 bases). The germline CDR1 and CDR2 sequences are MNHNS and SASEGT. CDR3 length: 15 residues. The V and J ends lost 2 bases and 10 bases respectively, with 18 bases between them. The CDR3 loop reads CASSESTSRRGEQFF. CDR3 bases: TGTGCCAGCAGTGAATCGACGTCCCGCCGAGGGGAGCAGTTCTTC.

This clone showed up just a few times. The gene calls are TRBV7-3 and TRBJ2-2; 9 bases fit TRBD2. CDR3 length equals 15 residues. J was trimmed by 6 bases and V by 2 bases; bases with no gene match: 4. Looked up from germline, CDR1 is SGHTA and CDR2 is FQGTGA. This CDR3 reads CASSLGAGGPGELFF. The CDR3 DNA reads TGTGCCAGCAGCTTAGGGGCGGGAGGGCCCGGGGAGCTGTTTTTT.

This clone was seen a few times. The chain links TRBV7-9 to TRBJ2-7; 7 positions match TRBD1. V lost 3 bases and J lost 7; bases outside the gene matches: 6. The CDR3 contains 13 residues. CDR1 and CDR2 (germline): SEHNR, FQNEAQ (reference sequence). The CDR3 is CASSFPTGWEQYF. The CDR3 DNA is TGTGCCAGCAGCTTCCCGACAGGGTGGGAGCAGTACTTC. Full variable domain (remainder filled in from reference TRBV7-9 and TRBJ2-7): DTGVSQNPRHKITKRGQNVTFRCDPISEHNRLYWYRQTLGQGPEFLTYFQNEAQLEKSRLLSDRFSAERPKGSFSTLEIQRTEQGDSAMYLCASSFPTGWEQYFGPGTRLTVT.

This clone is termed large. The CDR3 loop reads CASSYSRLAGGKTQYF. CDR3 DNA sequence: TGTGCCAGCAGTTATTCACGACTAGCGGGAGGAAAGACCCAGTACTTC. The V gene is TRBV6-9, the J gene TRBJ2-5, with 13 bases identical to TRBD2. The V segment lost 0 bases and the J segment 6 bases; nucleotides outside the gene matches: 4. This CDR3 region has 16 residues. Looked up from germline, CDR1 is MNHGY and CDR2 is SVAAGI.

This clone was seen a few times. The rearrangement joins TRBV5-4 to TRBJ1-5, with no clear D. Trimming pared 2 bases from V and 0 bases from J, leaving 3 bases between. This CDR3 is built from 13 residues. From germline, CDR1 is SGHNT and CDR2 YYREEE (reference sequence). CDR3 in DNA: TGTGCCAGCAGCTTATATAGCAATCAGCCCCAGCATTTT. Translation: CASSLYSNQPQHF.

The chain is built from TRBV6-4 and TRBJ2-3; 12 bases match TRBD2. This CDR3 has 15 residues. Trimming removed 4 bases from V and 2 bases from J; junction bases left unmatched: 1. The germline V gene has CDR1 MRHNA and CDR2 SNTAGT. The CDR3 DNA is TGTGCCAGCAGTGCTAGCGGGGGGGCCACAGATACGCAGTATTTT. Encoded protein: CASSASGGATDTQYF.

This clone was counted between two and nine times. This sequence joins TRBV11-2 and TRBJ2-7; 9 bases match TRBD2. Germline loops: CDR1 SGHAT, CDR2 FQNNGV. The CDR3 sequence is 16 residues long. Unmatched junction bases numbered 16, after V lost 8 bases and J lost 5 bases. The CDR3 DNA is TGTGCCAGCGCCACCCTCGGGGCGGGAGGGCCGGACGAGCAGTACTTC. The encoded protein is CASATLGAGGPDEQYF.

This chain uses TRBV15 with TRBJ2-5; 10 bases are shared with TRBD1. CDR3 length: 15 amino acids. V lost 1 base, J lost 4 bases, and 3 bases stayed unmatched. CDR1 is LNHNV, CDR2 YYDKDF, per germline (reference sequence). The CDR3 nucleotides read TGTGCCACCAGCAGAGGCCGGGACAGGGGAGAGACCCAGTACTTC. This codes for CATSRGRDRGETQYF.